This TCR beta chain was documented in a study of T cells after yellow fever vaccination. Template switching by 5'RACE produced TCR cDNA, adding a universal primer site and UMIs. TCRdb recomputed calls from the 5' RACE reads with MiXCR, one row per CDR3 protein. The sample carries around 250,000 distinct CDR3 sequences, around 7% recorded once. Germline V lookup: CDR1 MDHEN, CDR2 SYDVKM. J lost 10 bases, V lost 7 bases, and 8 bases had no gene match. This CDR3 is 13 amino acids long. Notes on the study in general: The CD4 and CD8 compartments had a small share of their clonotypes in common. Once the booster was given, most primary-vaccination clones reappeared, at just under 98% for CD4 and 88% for CD8.

A remark on this clonotype: Its matching antigen is unknown.

The sequences come from CD4+ T cells sorted from PBMCs, collected 15 days after the yellow fever booster vaccination. This chain joins TRBV28 and TRBJ2-5, with 11 bases lining up with TRBD2. The TCR sequence derives from a man aged 25-40 years who received the YFV17D yellow fever vaccine. This CDR3 reads CASTGTSGRGQYF. CDR3 nucleotide sequence: TGTGCCAGCACCGGGACTAGCGGACGCGGCCAGTACTTC.